The rows below give T cell receptor beta chains drawn from one sample of a study of blood T cell repertoires in COVID-19. TCRdb's copy holds only in-frame clones and misses some; the assay was immunoSEQ multiplex PCR. The sample yields roughly 120,000 clones, approximately 82% seen once. Sample: peripheral blood. These receptors were collected from a man aged 70 or older with active or convalescent COVID-19. CDR3s include the opening cysteine and the closing phenylalanine or tryptophan. D genes are given only for firm matches. Clone size is given for some rows only: seen once, a few or many times, or a class if the clone is expanded.

v_call	cdr3_length	clone_size	d_call	j_call	cdr3_aa	cdr3_nt
TRBV9	13	-	-	TRBJ1-2	CASSRGDPYGYTF	TGTGCCAGCAGCCGGGGAGACCCCTATGGCTACACCTTC
TRBV24-1	15	-	-	TRBJ2-5	CATSDNDRPQETQYF	TGTGCCACCAGTGATAACGACAGACCCCAAGAGACCCAGTACTTC
TRBV5-8	16	few	TRBD1	TRBJ2-1	CASSFGDRGRSYEQFF	TGTGCCAGCAGCTTCGGGGACAGGGGGCGCAGTTATGAGCAGTTCTTC
TRBV24-1	16	-	TRBD2	TRBJ2-5	CATSDYSGRLKETQYF	TGTGCCACCAGTGATTATAGCGGGAGGTTAAAAGAGACCCAGTACTTC
TRBV24-1	18	-	TRBD1	TRBJ2-1	CATSDWQGTGSSYNEQFF	TGTGCCACCAGTGATTGGCAGGGGACAGGGAGCTCCTACAATGAGCAGTTCTTC
TRBV9	15	-	-	TRBJ2-2	CASSVAHANTGELFF	TGTGCCAGCAGCGTAGCACATGCAAACACCGGGGAGCTGTTTTTT
TRBV18	11	-	-	TRBJ1-1	CASTSGAEAFF	TGTGCCAGCACCTCGGGTGCTGAAGCTTTCTTT
TRBV6-5	15	once	-	TRBJ2-1	CASRLTESSYNEQFF	TGTGCCAGCAGACTTACGGAGAGCTCCTACAATGAGCAGTTCTTC
TRBV19	14	few	TRBD1	TRBJ2-3	CASSSQGSTDTQYF	TGTGCCAGTAGTTCACAGGGGAGCACAGATACGCAGTATTTT
TRBV5-1	15	-	TRBD1	TRBJ2-2	CASSPGTGGPGELFF	TGCGCCAGCAGCCCGGGGACAGGGGGTCCCGGGGAGCTGTTTTTT
TRBV7-8	15	-	TRBD2	TRBJ2-1	CASSLVVTSGGEQFF	TGTGCCAGCAGCTTAGTGGTCACTAGCGGGGGTGAGCAGTTCTTC
TRBV19	14	-	TRBD1	TRBJ1-1	CASSLGQLNTEAFF	TGTGCCAGTAGTTTGGGACAGCTGAACACTGAAGCTTTCTTT
TRBV20-1	13	once	TRBD1	TRBJ1-1	CSASSSVQGGAFF	TGCAGTGCTAGTTCTTCGGTCCAGGGGGGAGCTTTCTTT
TRBV24-1	16	-	-	TRBJ2-3	CATSDLEGVLGDTQYF	TGTGCCACCAGTGATTTGGAGGGGGTTCTAGGGGATACGCAGTATTTT
TRBV9	15	-	TRBD2	TRBJ2-5	CASSAHHPGGETQYF	TGTGCCAGCAGCGCACACCACCCGGGAGGTGAGACCCAGTACTTC
TRBV23-1	17	-	TRBD1	TRBJ2-3	CASSHHTGTGGTDTQYF	TGCGCCAGCAGTCATCATACCGGGACAGGAGGCACAGATACGCAGTATTTT
TRBV29-1	15	-	-	TRBJ2-3	CSVSNAGGKADTQYF	TGCAGCGTCTCCAATGCCGGGGGAAAGGCAGATACGCAGTATTTT
TRBV5-1	14	-	-	TRBJ2-7	CASSLGLVVYEQYF	TGCGCCAGCAGCTTGGGACTAGTAGTCTACGAGCAGTACTTC
TRBV4-1	12	-	-	TRBJ1-2	CASSQANYGYTF	TGCGCCAGCAGCCAAGCGAACTATGGCTACACCTTC
TRBV10-3	14	few	-	TRBJ1-1	CAILIGGHGTEAFF	TGTGCCATCCTTATAGGAGGGCATGGCACTGAAGCTTTCTTT
TRBV18	15	once	-	TRBJ2-5	CASSPALEVGETQYF	TGTGCCAGCTCACCCGCTTTGGAGGTGGGGGAGACCCAGTACTTC
TRBV12-3/TRBV12-4	12	-	-	TRBJ2-5	CASTRDMETQYF	TGTGCCAGCACCAGGGATATGGAGACCCAGTACTTC
TRBV29-1	14	once	TRBD1	TRBJ1-2	CSVERGQGAYGYTF	TGCAGCGTTGAGAGGGGACAGGGGGCCTATGGCTACACCTTC
TRBV19	17	-	-	TRBJ1-6	CASSREGGGVADSPLHF	TGTGCCAGTAGTAGGGAAGGGGGGGGAGTTGCGGATTCACCCCTCCACTTT
TRBV3-1/TRBV3-2	13	-	TRBD2	TRBJ2-7	CASRGLAGHEQYF	TGTGCCAGCAGGGGACTAGCGGGACACGAGCAGTACTTC
TRBV7-2	15	-	-	TRBJ2-1	CASSLGLALYNEQFF	TGTGCCAGCAGCTTAGGGCTAGCCCTATACAATGAGCAGTTCTTC
TRBV6-5	15	many	TRBD2	TRBJ2-3	CASRRGLAGTDTQYF	TGTGCCAGCAGACGAGGACTAGCGGGAACAGATACGCAGTATTTT
TRBV10-3	15	-	-	TRBJ1-2	CAISGGDKHNYGYTF	TGTGCCATCAGTGGGGGAGACAAACATAACTATGGCTACACCTTC
TRBV16	15	-	TRBD1	TRBJ2-7	CASSQRTGFDGEQYF	TGTGCCAGCAGCCAAAGGACAGGTTTTGATGGCGAGCAGTACTTC
TRBV7-2	15	-	TRBD1	TRBJ2-7	CASSKGVTGNYEQYF	TGTGCCAGCAGCAAGGGTGTGACAGGGAACTACGAGCAGTACTTC
TRBV7-2	15	-	TRBD1	TRBJ1-1	CASSSQGAKNTEAFF	TGTGCCAGCAGCTCTCAGGGGGCGAAGAACACTGAAGCTTTCTTT
TRBV5-5	12	-	-	TRBJ1-1	CASSLRTMEAFF	TGTGCCAGCAGCTTGCGGACTATGGAAGCTTTCTTT
TRBV6-5	14	once	TRBD1	TRBJ2-3	CASRGTGGMDTQYF	TGTGCCAGCAGGGGGACAGGGGGGATGGATACGCAGTATTTT
TRBV7-3	15	-	TRBD1	TRBJ1-2	CASSLDRGWGYGYTF	TGTGCCAGCAGCTTAGACAGGGGATGGGGATATGGCTACACCTTC
TRBV28	13	-	-	TRBJ1-1	CAGRDPGHTEAFF	TGTGCCGGACGCGACCCAGGGCACACTGAAGCTTTCTTT
TRBV10-3	14	-	TRBD2	TRBJ2-1	CAISVEPSGGEQFF	TGTGCCATCAGTGTGGAGCCTAGCGGGGGCGAGCAGTTCTTC
TRBV28	15	-	TRBD1	TRBJ1-6	CATENRGIYNSPLHF	TGTGCCACCGAGAACAGGGGTATCTATAATTCACCCCTCCACTTT
TRBV11-1	13	-	-	TRBJ1-2	CASSQTEYYGYTF	TGTGCCAGCAGCCAGACAGAATACTATGGCTACACCTTC
TRBV6-2/TRBV6-3	15	few	-	TRBJ1-1	CASSQRTAWDTEAFF	TGTGCCAGCAGTCAACGGACAGCCTGGGACACTGAAGCTTTCTTT
TRBV7-9	15	-	TRBD1	TRBJ1-4	CASSAGTGKSEKLFF	TGTGCCAGCAGCGCCGGGACAGGGAAGAGTGAAAAACTGTTTTTT
TRBV9	16	few	TRBD2	TRBJ2-5	CASSVNPSGGYETQYF	TGTGCCAGCAGCGTGAACCCTAGCGGGGGGTACGAGACCCAGTACTTC
TRBV24-1	13	-	-	TRBJ2-2	CATRGPGTGELFF	TGTGCCACCAGGGGGCCCGGCACCGGGGAGCTGTTTTTT
TRBV7-2	12	-	-	TRBJ2-7	CASSFLIYEQYF	TGTGCCAGCAGCTTCTTAATCTACGAGCAGTACTTC
TRBV2	13	-	TRBD1	TRBJ2-7	CASSRDRDYEQYF	TGTGCCAGCAGCCGGGACAGAGACTACGAGCAGTACTTC
TRBV11-3	15	once	TRBD1	TRBJ1-1	CASSGGTGENTEAFF	TGTGCCAGCAGCGGGGGGACAGGGGAAAACACTGAAGCTTTCTTT
TRBV2	15	-	TRBD2	TRBJ2-6	CASSPGGPGANVLTF	TGTGCCAGCAGCCCGGGGGGGCCTGGGGCCAACGTCCTGACTTTC
TRBV11-3	14	-	TRBD2	TRBJ2-7	CASSLAGDLYEQYF	TGTGCCAGCAGCCTAGCGGGAGATTTGTACGAGCAGTACTTC